These T cell receptor beta chains were read from a single sample in a study of blood T cell repertoires in COVID-19. Clones were sequenced by immunoSEQ multiplex PCR, and TCRdb holds only the in-frame ones, with some missing. This table has a few hundred thousand clones, roughly 85% appearing once. Sequenced sample: PBMCs or T cells enriched from blood (not recorded which). All receptors derive from a man aged 35 to 55 who had been exposed to COVID-19. Each CDR3 is given with its conserved first and last residue. A D gene is named only where the DNA matches it firmly. Size tells how often a clone was seen (once, few, many) or the class of an expanded clone, and some rows leave it out.

d_gene | j_gene | abundance | v_gene | CDR3nt | CDR3aa
TRBD1 | TRBJ1-1 | - | TRBV5-8 | TGTGCCAGCAGCTTGGGGGACAGGGGTATGAACACTGAAGCTTTCTTT | CASSLGDRGMNTEAFF
TRBD1 | TRBJ2-1 | once | TRBV5-4 | TGTGCCAGCAGCTCAGGGGGCGCCGGGCTAACTTACAATGAGCAGTTCTTC | CASSSGGAGLTYNEQFF
- | TRBJ1-5 | - | TRBV27 | TGTGCCAGCAGTTTAGGGCAGACGAAAAATCAGCCCCAGCATTTT | CASSLGQTKNQPQHF
TRBD1 | TRBJ1-6 | - | TRBV28 | TGTGCCAGCAGTTTACCTGACAGGGTGCCCCACTTT | CASSLPDRVPHF
TRBD1 | TRBJ1-2 | - | TRBV20-1 | TGCAGTGCTAGTCCCGGGACAGATTCCGGCTACACCTTC | CSASPGTDSGYTF
TRBD1 | TRBJ1-4 | - | TRBV19 | TGTGCCAGTAGTGGGACCGGGACAGGGGATGAAAAACTGTTTTTT | CASSGTGTGDEKLFF
- | TRBJ1-1 | once | TRBV19 | TGTGCCAGTAACCCCTATCTAAACACTGAAGCTTTCTTT | CASNPYLNTEAFF
- | TRBJ2-3 | - | TRBV29-1 | TGCAGCGTTGAGCACGGACTTAGCACAGATACGCAGTATTTT | CSVEHGLSTDTQYF
- | TRBJ2-7 | once | TRBV27 | TGTGCCAGCAGTTTCTCTCAGGGCTACGAGCAGTACTTC | CASSFSQGYEQYF
- | TRBJ2-2 | few | TRBV11-2 | TGTGCCAGCAGCTCCTTAAGACAGGCTCCTCGGGAGCTGTTTTTT | CASSSLRQAPRELFF
- | TRBJ1-2 | - | TRBV3-1/TRBV3-2 | TGTGCCAGCAGCCACGGCCCAAGCGGCCAATATACCCGCGGCTACACCTTC | CASSHGPSGQYTRGYTF
- | TRBJ1-1 | - | TRBV5-5 | TGTGCCAGCAGGTGGACTGTCGGGGAAAGCACTGAAGCTTTCTTT | CASRWTVGESTEAFF
TRBD1 | TRBJ2-5 | few | TRBV9 | TGTGCCAGCAGCCCACGGACAGGGATAGAGACCCAGTACTTC | CASSPRTGIETQYF
TRBD1 | TRBJ1-5 | - | TRBV2 | TGTGCCAGCAGAGGGACAGGCGGGCAGCCCCAGCATTTT | CASRGTGGQPQHF
TRBD2 | TRBJ2-3 | - | TRBV29-1 | TGCAGCGTTGAAGGGACTAGCGGGACCACAGATACGCAGTATTTT | CSVEGTSGTTDTQYF
TRBD2 | TRBJ2-1 | - | TRBV10-1 | TGCGCCAGCAGTGGGACCGGGACTAGCGGGAGCATCGAGCAGTTCTTC | CASSGTGTSGSIEQFF
- | TRBJ2-2 | once | TRBV9 | TGTGCCAGCAGCGTAGCCCTCACCGGGGAGCTGTTTTTT | CASSVALTGELFF
- | TRBJ2-3 | - | TRBV6-5 | TGTGCCAGCAGTTACTCGGCAGGCGCGGGCCAGGATACGCAGTATTTT | CASSYSAGAGQDTQYF
TRBD1 | TRBJ2-7 | - | TRBV15 | TGTGCCACCAGCTTCGGGACAGCTAGCTACGAGCAGTACTTC | CATSFGTASYEQYF
- | TRBJ1-5 | few | TRBV15 | TGTGCCACCAGCGGGGGGACCGTTTTCAATCAGCCCCAGCATTTT | CATSGGTVFNQPQHF
- | TRBJ1-1 | - | TRBV3-1/TRBV3-2 | TGTGCCAGCAGCTCGCTAGACAGAATGAACACTGAAGCTTTCTTT | CASSSLDRMNTEAFF
- | TRBJ2-3 | - | TRBV11-2 | TGTGCCAGCAGCCATAGATGGAGGAGCAGGCTTCACACAGATACGCAGTATTTT | CASSHRWRSRLHTDTQYF
TRBD1 | TRBJ1-2 | - | TRBV28 | TGTGCCAGCAGCTCGCTCGTTACAGGGGCTAATGGCTACACCTTC | CASSSLVTGANGYTF
- | TRBJ1-2 | - | TRBV28 | TGTGCCAGCAGTACGGTGGAGGGCTACACCTTC | CASSTVEGYTF
- | TRBJ2-1 | - | TRBV6-1 | TGTGCCAGCAGTGAAGTTAGCGGTTACAATGAGCAGTTCTTC | CASSEVSGYNEQFF
- | TRBJ2-1 | many | TRBV11-3 | TGTGCCAGCAGCCCCCTGACTACTCAAGAGCAGTTCTTC | CASSPLTTQEQFF
- | TRBJ1-5 | once | TRBV11-2 | TGTGCCAGCAGTACAGGGTCGGCTGATCAGCCCCAGCATTTT | CASSTGSADQPQHF
TRBD1 | TRBJ2-2 | - | TRBV4-2 | TGTGCCAGCTCGGCCCAGACAGGGGAGGACACCGGGGAGCTGTTTTTT | CASSAQTGEDTGELFF
TRBD1 | TRBJ1-1 | - | TRBV3-1/TRBV3-2 | TGTGCCAGCAGCCAAGGGGGACAGGTCCCTGGGGCTTTCTTT | CASSQGGQVPGAFF
TRBD2 | TRBJ2-5 | - | TRBV5-1 | TGCGCCAGCAGTTATATGGGGACTAGCGGGAGGACGGCCCAGACCCAGTACTTC | CASSYMGTSGRTAQTQYF
- | TRBJ2-1 | - | TRBV15 | TGTGCCACCAGCAGAGATCCGCTAGCGCGGGACAATGAGCAGTTCTTC | CATSRDPLARDNEQFF
- | TRBJ1-6 | - | TRBV4-1 | TGCGCCAGCAGCCAAGATGCGGGCTGGAATTCACCCCTCCACTTT | CASSQDAGWNSPLHF
- | TRBJ2-5 | - | TRBV2 | TGTGCCAGCGCGTGGGGAGTGAGGGAGACCCAGTACTTC | CASAWGVRETQYF
- | TRBJ2-1 | - | TRBV21-1 | TGTGCCACCCTCTCCGAGCCCCATGAGCAGTTCTTC | CATLSEPHEQFF
- | TRBJ2-7 | - | TRBV7-3 | TGTGCCAGCAGCGCGTGGGGCCCGCCCGCCTACGAGCAGTACTTC | CASSAWGPPAYEQYF
- | TRBJ2-7 | - | TRBV5-6 | TGTGCCAGCAGCATCCTAGGAGGTTCCATGTACGAGCAGTACTTC | CASSILGGSMYEQYF
- | TRBJ2-3 | - | TRBV2 | TGTGCCAAGGGGAAGGAGACAGATACGCAGTATTTT | CAKGKETDTQYF
TRBD1 | TRBJ2-7 | - | TRBV27 | TGTGCCAGTCGACAGGGCGGATTCTACGAGCAGTACTTC | CASRQGGFYEQYF
TRBD1 | TRBJ2-5 | few | TRBV4-1 | TGCGCCAGCAGTCCCGGACAGGACTCTCGGACCCAGTACTTC | CASSPGQDSRTQYF